This TCR beta chain was retrieved from a study of technical replicates of blood from a few donors. TCRdb's copy holds only in-frame clones and misses some; the assay was immunoSEQ multiplex PCR. There are 50,000 to 65,000 clones in the sample; about 91% occur only once, and about 4.5% lies in the top ten. This CDR3 comprises 15 residues. V lost 0 bases and J lost 2, with 11 bases in between. Germline-derived CDR1 and CDR2 are LGHNA and YSLEER. This chain links TRBV4-3 with TRBJ2-7; no reliable D call. This sequence originates from a human donor in good health. Some clones in this sample may be carry-over from other donors' samples. What was sequenced was PBMCs. CDR3 nucleotides: TGCGCCAGCAGCCAAGATTTCGGGTCCGCCTACGAGCAGTACTTC. Translating it yields CASSQDFGSAYEQYF.